What follows are 2 T cell receptor beta chains derived from one specimen sequenced in a study of PD-1 blockade in classical Hodgkin lymphoma. All patients experienced relapse after autologous stem cell transplantation, and brentuximab vedotin exposure was variable. The data were produced by immunoSEQ multiplex PCR, yet TCRdb's version contains in-frame clones alone and is incomplete. The profile shows 9,900 or so clones, 60% to 85% of them singletons. Material: peripheral blood mononuclear cells (PBMCs), obtained at baseline. The receptor set was obtained from a human donor with classical Hodgkin lymphoma.

This rearrangement joins TRBV19 to TRBJ2-5; D might be TRBD2 (6 bases). The V and J ends lost 3 bases and 2 bases respectively, with 10 bases between them. This CDR3 contains 14 residues. From germline, CDR1 is LNHDA and CDR2 SQIVND (reference sequence). The CDR3 region has the DNA TGTGCCAGTAGTATTAGGCGGGAACAAGAGACCCAGTACTTC. Its protein is CASSIRREQETQYF.

V and J are TRBV2 and TRBJ2-2; D remains ambiguous. The CDR3 length is 14 residues. The V end lost 3 bases, the J end lost 5 bases, and 10 bases lay between the germline ends. Germline V CDR1 and CDR2: SNHLY, FYNNEI. DNA of the CDR3: TGTGCCAGCAGTGATTATCCCGAAACCGGGGAGCTGTTTTTT. Amino acids: CASSDYPETGELFF.